These 8 T cell receptor beta chains originate from one sample sequenced in a study of CDR3 diversity in severe acne. TCRdb re-analysed the PCR reads in MiXCR, keeping a single row per CDR3 protein. Of fewer than 100,000 distinct CDR3 sequences in the sample, around 53% were seen once. Sequenced sample: blood. These receptors were taken from a male donor in good health, without acne.

Concerning this clonotype itself: One end of the junction does not line up with germline, which may come from a read error. The rearrangement uses TRBV10-3 and TRBJ1-1; D is unclear. This CDR3 is 14 amino acids long. CDR1 and CDR2 from the germline V gene are ENHRY and SYGVKD. The CDR3 reads CASSLPTLNTEAFF. The CDR3 DNA follows: TGTGCCAGCAGTTTACCGACCTTGAACACTGAAGCTTTCTTT.

Many counts were recorded for this clonotype. The J gene is TRBJ2-3, the V gene TRBV6-5, with D possibly matching TRBD2 (6 bases). This CDR3 has 16 amino acids. V lost 2 bases to trimming and J lost 4 bases, with 16 bases between them. Germline CDR1 and CDR2: MNHEY and SVGAGI. CDR3 loop: CASSYAGTRNPDTQYF. For the CDR3, the DNA is TGTGCCAGCAGTTACGCTGGGACTCGTAATCCAGATACGCAGTATTTT.

The CDR3 protein is CASSPGRQPQHF. The CDR3 coding sequence is TGTGCCAGCAGTCCGGGACGGCAGCCCCAGCATTTT. The V gene is TRBV7-9, the J gene TRBJ1-5; possibly TRBD1 for D (5 bases). Germline V CDR1 and CDR2: SEHNR, FQNEAQ (reference sequence). V was trimmed by 6 bases and J by 7 bases, leaving 10 bases between them. The length of the CDR3 is 12 residues.

This clonotype was observed many times. This chain uses TRBV2 with TRBJ2-2; D possibly corresponds to TRBD1 (5 bases). Looked up from germline, CDR1 is SNHLY and CDR2 is FYNNEI. This CDR3 has 15 amino acids. V was shortened by 6 bases and J by 3 bases, with 14 bases between the two germline ends. CDR3 nucleotides: TGTGCCAGCAGGCAGGACACTACATACACCGGGGAGCTGTTTTTT. Protein product: CASRQDTTYTGELFF.

The chain joins TRBV28 to TRBJ2-5, with 7 nucleotides matching TRBD1. The CDR3 covers 12 residues. The germline V gene encodes CDR1 MDHEN and CDR2 SYDVKM. The V and J ends lost 2 bases and 14 bases, in that order; junction bases with no gene match: 8. The CDR3, as DNA: TGTGCCAGCAGTTTACCAGACGGGACAGCCTACTTC. It is translated as CASSLPDGTAYF.

This clonotype occurred many times. The genes are TRBV5-8 and TRBJ1-2; the match to TRBD1 covers 11 bases. Looked up from germline, CDR1 is SGHTS and CDR2 is YDEGEE. V gave up 5 bases and J gave up 4 bases; unmatched junction bases: 10. The length of the CDR3 is 16 residues. In DNA, the CDR3 is TGTGCCAGCAGGGACAGGGGGCAGGCGTTAGTCTATGGCTACACCTTC. As protein: CASRDRGQALVYGYTF.

Within the sample, this clonotype is medium-sized. The chain couples TRBV7-9 to TRBJ2-1; D might be TRBD1 (6 bases). Per germline, CDR1 SEHNR and CDR2 FQNEAQ (reference sequence). V was trimmed by 4 bases and J by 8 bases, leaving 15 bases between them. CDR3 size: 14 residues. The CDR3 protein is CASSYETGYDEQFF. CDR3 coding DNA: TGTGCCAGCAGCTACGAAACAGGGTACGATGAGCAGTTCTTC.

V usage is TRBV2 and J usage is TRBJ2-5; TRBD1 might be the D (6 bases). V lost 4 bases, J lost 6 bases, and 12 bases lay in between. Germline-derived CDR1 and CDR2 are SNHLY and FYNNEI. The CDR3 is 13 amino acids. CDR3 loop: CASSVGDTKTQYF. CDR3 coding DNA: TGTGCCAGCAGTGTTGGGGACACGAAGACCCAGTACTTC.